The T cell receptor beta chain described here comes from a study of T cells after yellow fever vaccination (dated by TCRdb to between 2018 and 2021). Study-level background: Libraries from fractions with low cell numbers were prepared with the SMART-Seq v4 Ultra Low Input RNA kit. To follow T-cell clones before and after both primary and booster YFV17D yellow fever vaccination, bulk TCR alpha and beta repertoires underwent longitudinal sequencing. Two healthy male donors, one aged 18 to 30 and one aged 30 to 40 years, made up the cohort. Blood samples were taken at several timepoints before and after primary and secondary immunization, and bulk PBMC replicates and cell subsets were isolated. The full study reports these points: A small fraction of clonotypes showed up in both the CD4 and CD8 compartments, probably as a result of convergent recombination. Compared with the primary T-cell response, the secondary T-cell response was faster but weaker, reaching its peak on day 5 rather than on day 15. Only a couple of donors were included in the study, so the extent to which the findings can be generalized is limited. After the booster, most clones that had expanded after primary vaccination were detected again (around 96% of CD4 and about 88% of CD8), suggesting broad maintenance of memory. Because abundant contaminating clonotypes from the bulk population could be contained in FACS-sorted repertoires, computational filtering was required.

This clonotype was counted at least ten times. No antigen is known for it. There are no base qualities to consult, and no much larger clone falls within one base. Synthesis of TCR cDNA relied on 5'RACE template switching, a step that introduced a universal primer site along with unique molecular identifiers. Priming of cDNA synthesis was performed from both the TCR alpha and TCR beta constant segments. Two PCR steps were used to amplify libraries, with sample barcodes and sequencing adapters being added in the second step. Sequencing of the libraries was done on either Illumina HiSeq 2500 (2x100 bp) or NovaSeq (2x150 bp). Per the source publication's procedure: MIGEC was used to demultiplex reads and collapse the reads into UMI consensus sequences, and MiXCR was used for V(D)J alignment. Clonotypes responding to the vaccine were identified with edgeR on replicate PBMC samples, with the criteria of FDR below 0.01 and a log2 fold change above 5 up to day 15. CD4 or CD8 identity was assigned to each bulk clonotype according to whether the clonotype was present at higher abundance in the sequenced CD4 repertoire or the sequenced CD8 repertoire. TCRdb cleaned the public reads at Q25 with fastp, built clones with MiXCR and kept in-frame beta chains. All rows with the same CDR3 protein become a single entry with the most common DNA and genes. These V and J calls originate from TCRdb's pipeline instead of the authors' own analysis. Counted in this sample were 100,000 to 150,000 distinct CDR3 sequences; around 7.2% of them appeared once. The ten largest clonotypes hold approximately 2.7% of the sample.

The sample's treatment or condition label, in plain terms: live attenuated yellow fever vaccine strain. A standard Ficoll-Paque protocol was used to isolate PBMCs from peripheral blood. Dynabeads CD4 and CD8 positive selection kits were used to isolate the CD4 and CD8 T-cell fractions. RNA was extracted with TriZol from bulk PBMCs, CD4 and CD8 fractions, and dextramer-positive and dextramer-negative fractions. Sequences MNHNS (CDR1) and SASEGT (CDR2) are obtained from the germline V gene. Its CDR3 holds 14 amino acids, cysteine through phenylalanine. Here the CDR3 DNA is all that survives: 42 bases in frame from base 1. V and J are trimmed by 6 bases and 3 bases, and the gene matches miss 7 bases of the junction.

This receptor was obtained from a man between 18 and 35 years old who received the YFV17D yellow fever vaccine. The sequenced sample was CD4+ T cells sorted from PBMCs, obtained about 49 days after the first yellow fever vaccination. The sequence is built from TRBV6-1 and TRBJ1-2; 7 bases in the junction line up with TRBD1. The CDR3 protein is CASRVGQTYYGYTF. The DNA sequence is given as TGTGCCAGCAGGGTGGGACAGACTTACTATGGCTACACCTTC.